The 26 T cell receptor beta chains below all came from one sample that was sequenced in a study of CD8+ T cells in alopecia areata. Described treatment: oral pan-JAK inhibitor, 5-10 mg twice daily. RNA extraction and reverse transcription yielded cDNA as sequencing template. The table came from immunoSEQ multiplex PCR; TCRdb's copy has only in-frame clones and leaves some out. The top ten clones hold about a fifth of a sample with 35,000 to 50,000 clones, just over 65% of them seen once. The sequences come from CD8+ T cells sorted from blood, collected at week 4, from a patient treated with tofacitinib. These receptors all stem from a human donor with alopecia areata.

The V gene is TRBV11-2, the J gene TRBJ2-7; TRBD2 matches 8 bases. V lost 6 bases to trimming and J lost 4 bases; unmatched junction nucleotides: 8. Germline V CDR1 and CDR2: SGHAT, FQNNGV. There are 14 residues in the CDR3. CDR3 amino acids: CASRPPGGGYEQYF. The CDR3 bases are TGTGCCAGCAGGCCTCCGGGCGGGGGGTACGAGCAGTACTTC.

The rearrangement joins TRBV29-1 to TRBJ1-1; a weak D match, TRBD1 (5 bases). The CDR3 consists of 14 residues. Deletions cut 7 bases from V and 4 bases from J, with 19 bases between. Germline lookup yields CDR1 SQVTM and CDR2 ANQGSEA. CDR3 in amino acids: CSGAGTETGTEAFF. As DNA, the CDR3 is TGCAGCGGCGCTGGGACGGAAACGGGCACTGAAGCTTTCTTT.

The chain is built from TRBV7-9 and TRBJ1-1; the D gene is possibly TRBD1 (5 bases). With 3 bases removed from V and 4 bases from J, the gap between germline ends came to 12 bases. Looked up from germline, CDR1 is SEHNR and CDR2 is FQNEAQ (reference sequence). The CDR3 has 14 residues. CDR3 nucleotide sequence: TGTGCCAGCAGCTTGGGGACGGGAATCACTGAAGCTTTCTTT. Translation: CASSLGTGITEAFF.

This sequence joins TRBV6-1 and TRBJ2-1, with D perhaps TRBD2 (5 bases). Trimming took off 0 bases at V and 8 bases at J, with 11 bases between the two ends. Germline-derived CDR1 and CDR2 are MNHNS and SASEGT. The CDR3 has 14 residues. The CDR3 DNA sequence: TGTGCCAGCAGTGAAGCGTTGGTGGAGGATGAGCAGTTCTTC. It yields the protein CASSEALVEDEQFF.

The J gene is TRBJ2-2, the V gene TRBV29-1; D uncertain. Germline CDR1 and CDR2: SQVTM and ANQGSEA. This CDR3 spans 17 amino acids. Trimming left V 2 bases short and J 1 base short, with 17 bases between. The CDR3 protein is CSVELVGLGVNTGELFF. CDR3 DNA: TGCAGCGTTGAACTGGTTGGTCTAGGAGTGAACACCGGGGAGCTGTTTTTT.

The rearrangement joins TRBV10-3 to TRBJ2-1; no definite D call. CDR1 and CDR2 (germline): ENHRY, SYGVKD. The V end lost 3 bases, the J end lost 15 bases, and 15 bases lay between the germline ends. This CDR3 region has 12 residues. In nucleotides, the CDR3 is TGTGCCATCAGTGACGGAGCTTCTCAGTCGTTCTTC. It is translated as CAISDGASQSFF.

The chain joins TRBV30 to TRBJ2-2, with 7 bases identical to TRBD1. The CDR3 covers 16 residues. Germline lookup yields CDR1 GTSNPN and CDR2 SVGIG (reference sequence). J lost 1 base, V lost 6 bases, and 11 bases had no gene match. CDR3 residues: CACTGVSSLNTGELFF. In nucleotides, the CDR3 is TGTGCCTGCACAGGGGTATCCTCCCTGAACACCGGGGAGCTGTTTTTT. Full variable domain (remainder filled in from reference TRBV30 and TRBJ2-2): SQTIHQWPATLVQPVGSPLSLECTVEGTSNPNLYWYRQAAGRGLQLLFYSVGIGQISSEVPQNLSASRPQDRQFILSSKKLLLSDSGFYLCACTGVSSLNTGELFFGEGSRLTVL.

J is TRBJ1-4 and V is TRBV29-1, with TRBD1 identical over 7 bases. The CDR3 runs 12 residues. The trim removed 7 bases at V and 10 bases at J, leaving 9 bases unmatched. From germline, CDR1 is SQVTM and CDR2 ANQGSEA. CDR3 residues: CSGLTGQGKLFF. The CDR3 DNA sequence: TGCAGCGGATTGACAGGGCAAGGAAAACTGTTTTTT.

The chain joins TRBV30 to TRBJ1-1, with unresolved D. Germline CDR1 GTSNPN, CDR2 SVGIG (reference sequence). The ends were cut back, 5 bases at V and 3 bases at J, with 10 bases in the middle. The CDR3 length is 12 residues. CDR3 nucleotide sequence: TGTGCCTGGTCATGGGTTGACACTGAAGCTTTCTTT. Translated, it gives CAWSWVDTEAFF.

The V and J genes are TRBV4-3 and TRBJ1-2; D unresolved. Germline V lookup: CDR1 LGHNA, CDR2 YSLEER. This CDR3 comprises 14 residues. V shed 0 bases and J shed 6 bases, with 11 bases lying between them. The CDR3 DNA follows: TGCGCCAGCAGCCAAGATTGGTCGTCCAATGGCTACACCTTC. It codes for CASSQDWSSNGYTF.

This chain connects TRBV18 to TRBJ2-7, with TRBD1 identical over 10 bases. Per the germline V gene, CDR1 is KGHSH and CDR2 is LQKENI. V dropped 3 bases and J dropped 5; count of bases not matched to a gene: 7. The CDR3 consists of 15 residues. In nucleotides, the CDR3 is TGTGCCAGCTCACCCGACAGGGGGCGCTTCCACGAGCAGTACTTC. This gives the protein CASSPDRGRFHEQYF.

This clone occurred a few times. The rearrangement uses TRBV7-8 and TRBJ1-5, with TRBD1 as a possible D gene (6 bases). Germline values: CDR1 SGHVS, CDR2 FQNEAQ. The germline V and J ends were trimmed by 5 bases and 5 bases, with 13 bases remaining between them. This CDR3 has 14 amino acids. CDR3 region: CASSAQGTHQPQHF. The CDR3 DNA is TGTGCCAGCAGCGCCCAGGGGACTCATCAGCCCCAGCATTTT.

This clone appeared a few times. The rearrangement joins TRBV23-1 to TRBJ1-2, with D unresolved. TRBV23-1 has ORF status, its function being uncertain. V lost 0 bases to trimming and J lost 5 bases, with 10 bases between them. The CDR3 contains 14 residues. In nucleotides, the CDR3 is TGCGCCAGCAGTCAATCTTTGGGTTGTTATGGCTACACCTTC. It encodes CASSQSLGCYGYTF.

CDR3 loop: CASSLGQGILTQYF. For the CDR3, the DNA is TGTGCCAGCAGCTTGGGGCAGGGAATATTAACGCAGTATTTT. The chain uses TRBV5-6 and TRBJ2-3; possible D gene TRBD1, 5 bases. Germline assignment: CDR1 SGHDT and CDR2 YYEEEE. This CDR3 comprises 14 residues. Trimming stripped 0 bases from V and 9 bases from J, with 14 bases between.

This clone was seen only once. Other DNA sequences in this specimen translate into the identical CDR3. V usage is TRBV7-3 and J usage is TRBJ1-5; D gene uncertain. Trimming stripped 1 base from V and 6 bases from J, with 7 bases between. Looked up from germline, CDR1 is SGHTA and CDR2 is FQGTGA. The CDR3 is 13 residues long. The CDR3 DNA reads TGTGCCAGCAGCTTAAGTCCATCTCAGCCCCAGCATTTT. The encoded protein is CASSLSPSQPQHF. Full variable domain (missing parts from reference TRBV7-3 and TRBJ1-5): GAGVSQTPSNKVTEKGKYVELRCDPISGHTALYWYRQSLGQGPEFLIYFQGTGAADDSGLPNDRFFAVRPEGSVSTLKIQRTERGDSAVYLCASSLSPSQPQHFGDGTRLSIL.

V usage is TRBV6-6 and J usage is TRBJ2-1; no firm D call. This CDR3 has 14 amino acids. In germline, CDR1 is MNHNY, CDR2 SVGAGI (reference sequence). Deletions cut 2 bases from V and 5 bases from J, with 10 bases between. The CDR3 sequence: CASSYKNLDNEQFF. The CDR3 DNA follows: TGTGCCAGCAGTTACAAGAACCTAGACAATGAGCAGTTCTTC.

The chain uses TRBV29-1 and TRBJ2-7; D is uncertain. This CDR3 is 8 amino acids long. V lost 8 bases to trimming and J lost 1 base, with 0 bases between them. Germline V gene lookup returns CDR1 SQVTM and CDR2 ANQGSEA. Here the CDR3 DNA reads TGCAGCTCCTACGAGCAGTACTTC. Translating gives CSSYEQYF.

CDR3 coding DNA: TGTGCCAGCTCCCCCGGGGATAACTATGGCTACACCTTC. Translating it yields CASSPGDNYGYTF. The chain employs TRBV7-6 and TRBJ1-2; D gene unclear. V dropped 8 bases and J dropped 1 base, with 11 bases sitting between them. Germline CDR1 is SGHVS and CDR2 is FNYEAQ. This CDR3 contains 13 residues.

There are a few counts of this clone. CDR3 sequence: CASSPGDSYNEQFF. DNA for the CDR3: TGTGCCAGCAGCCCTGGGGACAGTTACAATGAGCAGTTCTTC. This chain uses TRBV9 with TRBJ2-1; 7 bases line up with TRBD1. The CDR3 consists of 14 residues. The germline gives CDR1 SGDLS, CDR2 YYNGEE. V was pared by 4 bases and J by 4 bases, with 5 bases of the junction left unmatched.

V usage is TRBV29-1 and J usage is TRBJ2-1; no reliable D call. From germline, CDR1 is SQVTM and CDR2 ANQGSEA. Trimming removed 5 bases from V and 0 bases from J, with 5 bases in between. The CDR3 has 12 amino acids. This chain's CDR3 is CSVRSSYNEQFF. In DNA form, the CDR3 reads TGCAGCGTTCGCAGCTCCTACAATGAGCAGTTCTTC.

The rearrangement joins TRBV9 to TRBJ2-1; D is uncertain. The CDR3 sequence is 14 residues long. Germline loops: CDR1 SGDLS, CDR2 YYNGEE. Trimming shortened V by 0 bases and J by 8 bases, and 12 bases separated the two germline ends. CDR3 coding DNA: TGTGCCAGCAGCGTAGGGTCTAGAGAGCATGAGCAGTTCTTC. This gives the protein CASSVGSREHEQFF.

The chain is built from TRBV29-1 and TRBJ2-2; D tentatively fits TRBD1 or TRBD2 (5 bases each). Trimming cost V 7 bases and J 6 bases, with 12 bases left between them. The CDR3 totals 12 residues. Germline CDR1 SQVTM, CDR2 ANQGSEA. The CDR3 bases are TGCAGCGGGATCGAGGGGTCCGGGGAGCTGTTTTTT. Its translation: CSGIEGSGELFF.

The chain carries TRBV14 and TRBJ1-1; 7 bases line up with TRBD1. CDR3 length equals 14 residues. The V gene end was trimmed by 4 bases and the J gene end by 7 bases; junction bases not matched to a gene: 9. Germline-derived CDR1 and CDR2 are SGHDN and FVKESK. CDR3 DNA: TGTGCCAGCAGCCCCCTCTACGGACAGGTTGAAGCTTTCTTT. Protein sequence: CASSPLYGQVEAFF.

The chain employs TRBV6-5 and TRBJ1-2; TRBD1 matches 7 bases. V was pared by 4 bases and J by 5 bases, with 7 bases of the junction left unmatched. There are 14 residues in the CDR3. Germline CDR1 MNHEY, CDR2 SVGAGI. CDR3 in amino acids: CASSSWTGNYGYTF. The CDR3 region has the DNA TGTGCCAGCAGTTCCTGGACAGGAAATTATGGCTACACCTTC.

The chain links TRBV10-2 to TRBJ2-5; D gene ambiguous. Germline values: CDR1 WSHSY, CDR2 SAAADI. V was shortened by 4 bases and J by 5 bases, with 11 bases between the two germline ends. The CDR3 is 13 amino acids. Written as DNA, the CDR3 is TGCGCCAGCAGTGTGGGGTCGTTCGAGACCCAGTACTTC. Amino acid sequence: CASSVGSFETQYF.

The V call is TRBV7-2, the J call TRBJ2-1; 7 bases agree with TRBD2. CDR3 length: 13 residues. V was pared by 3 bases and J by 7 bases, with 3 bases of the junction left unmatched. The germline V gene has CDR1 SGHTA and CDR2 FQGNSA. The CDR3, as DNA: TGTGCCAGCAGCTTTGTGGGGGGGAATGAGCAGTTCTTC. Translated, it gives CASSFVGGNEQFF.